This T cell receptor beta chain was sequenced during a study of PD-1 blockade in mismatch repair-deficient tumors. This clone was observed a single time. Its antigen is not identified. Germline loops: CDR1 SGHTA, CDR2 FQGTGA. This CDR3 comprises 13 residues. The V gene lost 6 bases and the J gene lost 9 bases, with 17 bases spanning the gap. Assay: immunoSEQ multiplex PCR; the TCRdb copy retains only in-frame clones and omits some. Seen here are 38,000 or so clones, about 85% observed once, and the top ten hold nearly 4%. Overall study findings and caveats: Rapid post-treatment expansion, then contraction, generally preceding radiologic response, marked tumor-resident clones.

The chain has TRBV7-3 and TRBJ2-5, with D unresolved. This specimen consisted of peripheral blood, obtained around 76 weeks after starting pembrolizumab. The source of this sequence is an adult with mismatch repair-deficient cancer. CDR3 nucleotides: TGTGCCAGCAGTATAGCCCCTGATGGGGCCCAGTACTTC. Translated, it gives CASSIAPDGAQYF.